What follows are 17 T cell receptor beta chains derived from one specimen sequenced in a study of T-cell reconstitution after alpha-beta-depleted transplantation in children. The TCRbeta library incorporated unique molecular identifiers. TCRdb passed the PCR reads through MiXCR, listing each CDR3 protein once. The sample shows about 610,000 distinct CDR3 sequences, about 10% of them seen only once. The sample here was PBMCs from the stem cell graft donor, taken from the stem cell graft. The receptors shown here come from a human donor who donated a stem cell graft to a child with acute myeloid leukemia.

This clonotype occurred a few times. The V call is TRBV6-2 or TRBV6-3, the J call TRBJ1-5; D remains unclear. Trimming stripped 8 bases from V and 7 bases from J, with 12 bases between. CDR3 length: 12 residues. Germline lookup yields CDR1 MNHEY and CDR2 SVGEGT. CDR3 protein: CASGQQLQPQHF. The CDR3 DNA is TGTGCCAGCGGCCAGCAATTGCAGCCCCAGCATTTT.

The table lists this clonotype with many counts. This rearrangement joins TRBV24-1 to TRBJ2-1; TRBD2 matches at 10 bases. V lost 5 bases to trimming and J lost 3 bases; unmatched junction nucleotides: 3. This CDR3 comprises 15 residues. Germline loops: CDR1 KGHDR, CDR2 SFDVKD. The CDR3 DNA reads as TGTGCCACCAGTGCCTGGACTAGCGGCTACAATGAGCAGTTCTTC. Its protein product is CATSAWTSGYNEQFF.

At least ten counts were recorded for this clonotype. This rearrangement joins TRBV27 to TRBJ2-3, with 9 bases that match TRBD1. This CDR3 contains 17 residues. Germline CDR1 reads MNHEY; CDR2 reads SMNVEV (reference sequence). J gave up 4 bases and V 3 bases, and 11 bases lay outside the gene matches. The DNA of the CDR3 is TGTGCCAGCAGTTTTCTCGGATTGGGACAGGGCGCAGATACGCAGTATTTT. This sequence encodes CASSFLGLGQGADTQYF.

This clonotype was picked up many times. The chain is built from TRBV11-2 and TRBJ1-5; D is unresolved. The CDR3 consists of 14 residues. V was trimmed by 1 base and J by 0 bases, leaving 4 bases between them. Germline CDR1 is SGHAT and CDR2 is FQNNGV. CDR3 protein: CASSLAVSNQPQHF. The CDR3 DNA reads TGTGCCAGCAGCTTAGCGGTTAGCAATCAGCCCCAGCATTTT.

Notes on this clonotype: A far larger clone differs by one base, so this is likely a read error. This sequence joins TRBV7-9 and TRBJ2-5, with TRBD2 identical over 11 bases. The CDR3 spans 13 residues. In germline, CDR1 is SEHNR, CDR2 FQNEAQ (reference sequence). CDR3 amino acids: CASSLAGGEAQYF. The CDR3, as DNA: TGTGCCAGCAGTTTAGCGGGAGGGGAGGCCCAGTACTTC.

This clonotype was observed at least ten times. The chain couples TRBV20-1 to TRBJ2-1, with 8 positions matching TRBD1. In germline, CDR1 is DFQATT, CDR2 SNEGSKA (reference sequence). The ends lost 4 bases at V and 7 bases at J; junction bases unmatched: 12. This CDR3 has 15 residues. Here the CDR3 DNA reads TGCAGTGCTACGAAAGCCGAGACAGGGGTAAATGAGCAGTTCTTC. Protein product: CSATKAETGVNEQFF.

This clonotype came up many times. The V call is TRBV29-1, the J call TRBJ1-4; unclear D gene. The germline V gene has CDR1 SQVTM and CDR2 ANQGSEA. The CDR3 is made up of 13 amino acids. The germline V and J ends were trimmed by 6 bases and 3 bases, with 11 bases remaining between them. The CDR3 DNA follows: TGCAGCGTCGGTGCACGGCCTAATGAAAAACTGTTTTTT. Translation gives CSVGARPNEKLFF.

V gene TRBV27 combines with J gene TRBJ2-7; a possible D gene is TRBD2 (5 bases). V dropped 5 bases and J dropped 0 bases, with 11 bases sitting between them. The CDR3 is 14 residues long. Germline CDR1 is MNHEY and CDR2 is SMNVEV (reference sequence). This CDR3 is CASSNREPSYEQYF. The DNA of the CDR3 is TGTGCCAGCAGTAACCGGGAACCCTCCTACGAGCAGTACTTC.

This clonotype was recorded at least ten times. The chain uses TRBV12-3 or TRBV12-4 and TRBJ2-3, with 7 bases that match TRBD2. Trimming took 6 bases from V and 4 from J; bases not matched to a gene: 13. The CDR3 sequence is 16 residues long. The CDR3 DNA follows: TGTGCCAGCAGCCTAGGTCCGGGAGGTGGGGCAGATACGCAGTATTTT. Translated: CASSLGPGGGADTQYF.

In this sample, this clonotype turned up many times. The chain couples TRBV5-1 to TRBJ2-7; D possibly corresponds to TRBD2 (5 bases). The germline V gene has CDR1 SGHRS and CDR2 YFSETQ. V gave up 0 bases and J gave up 4 bases, with 11 bases separating them. The CDR3 loop spans 14 amino acids. The CDR3 reads CASSLDPEVYEQYF. DNA for the CDR3: TGCGCCAGCAGCTTGGACCCGGAGGTATACGAGCAGTACTTC.

The chain links TRBV7-2 to TRBJ1-5; D might be TRBD1 (5 bases). V lost 5 bases and J lost 13, with 15 bases in between. The V gene's germline CDR1 is SGHTA and CDR2 FQGNSA. The CDR3 extends over 12 amino acids. The CDR3, as DNA: TGTGCCAGCAGCGTGGGCGGGGGTCCACAGCATTTT. Translation gives CASSVGGGPQHF.

Comment on this clonotype: This clone may be a read error of a much larger clone one base away. Likely a read error: the CDR3 ends without its conserved phenylalanine or tryptophan. This chain links TRBV28 with TRBJ1-2; D might be TRBD1 (6 bases). Per the germline V gene, CDR1 is MDHEN and CDR2 is SYDVKM. Trimming took 4 bases from V and 6 from J, leaving 18 bases between them. This CDR3 comprises 15 residues. CDR3 bases: TGTGCCAGCAGTTCAACGGGACAAGTCGAGCATGGCTACACCTAC. As protein: CASSSTGQVEHGYTY.

The chain couples TRBV7-4 to TRBJ2-7; D not certain. With 5 bases removed from V and 3 bases from J, the gap between germline ends came to 8 bases. Per germline, CDR1 SGHVT and CDR2 SQSDAQ. This CDR3 is built from 12 residues. As DNA, the CDR3 is TGTGCCAGCAGCGTCTGTCACTACGAGCAGTACTTC. Amino acid sequence: CASSVCHYEQYF. The full variable domain, in which reference TRBV7-4 and TRBJ2-7 provide the parts outside the CDR3, is GAGVSQSPRYKVAKRGRDVALRCDSISGHVTLYWYRQTLGQGSEVLTYSQSDAQRDKSGRPSGRFSAERPERSVSTLKIQRTEQGDSAVYLCASSVCHYEQYFGPGTRLTVT.

The sample holds many counts of this clonotype. The rearrangement links TRBV25-1 to TRBJ2-3, with unresolved D. The V end was cut by 4 bases, the J end by 1 base, with 15 bases between. Per the germline V gene, CDR1 is MGHDK and CDR2 is SYGVNS. The CDR3 runs to 16 residues. The CDR3 region is CASSAHSSLRTDTQYF. The CDR3, as DNA: TGTGCCAGCAGTGCGCACTCATCACTACGCACAGATACGCAGTATTTT.

This clonotype was counted a few times. The rearrangement links TRBV30 to TRBJ2-7; no clear D gene. Germline V CDR1 and CDR2: GTSNPN, SVGIG (reference sequence). The CDR3 sequence is 12 residues long. V lost 3 bases to trimming and J lost 4 bases, with 10 bases between them. CDR3 nucleotides: TGTGCCTGGAGCTCGACTGGATACGAGCAGTACTTC. Protein sequence: CAWSSTGYEQYF.

This clonotype was detected only a few times. This chain links TRBV25-1 with TRBJ2-3; D is uncertain. V was shortened by 4 bases and J by 1 base, with 6 bases between the two germline ends. Germline CDR1 reads MGHDK; CDR2 reads SYGVNS. The CDR3 has 13 amino acids. The CDR3 region has the DNA TGTGCCAGCAGTGCCGACGGCACAGATACGCAGTATTTT. Translated: CASSADGTDTQYF. The entire variable domain, with the rest obtained from reference TRBV25-1 and TRBJ2-3, is as follows: EADIYQTPRYLVIGTGKKITLECSQTMGHDKMYWYQQDPGMELHLIHYSYGVNSTEKGDLSSESTVSRIRTEHFPLTLESARPSHTSQYLCASSADGTDTQYFGPGTRLTVL.

This clonotype was seen only a few times. V gene TRBV5-1 combines with J gene TRBJ2-7, with 9 bases matching TRBD2. V lost 6 bases, J lost 5 bases, and 6 bases stayed unmatched. CDR1 is SGHRS, CDR2 YFSETQ, per germline. This CDR3 region has 13 residues. The CDR3 protein is CASTLAGVNEQYF. CDR3 sequence (DNA): TGCGCCAGCACCTTAGCGGGAGTAAACGAGCAGTACTTC.